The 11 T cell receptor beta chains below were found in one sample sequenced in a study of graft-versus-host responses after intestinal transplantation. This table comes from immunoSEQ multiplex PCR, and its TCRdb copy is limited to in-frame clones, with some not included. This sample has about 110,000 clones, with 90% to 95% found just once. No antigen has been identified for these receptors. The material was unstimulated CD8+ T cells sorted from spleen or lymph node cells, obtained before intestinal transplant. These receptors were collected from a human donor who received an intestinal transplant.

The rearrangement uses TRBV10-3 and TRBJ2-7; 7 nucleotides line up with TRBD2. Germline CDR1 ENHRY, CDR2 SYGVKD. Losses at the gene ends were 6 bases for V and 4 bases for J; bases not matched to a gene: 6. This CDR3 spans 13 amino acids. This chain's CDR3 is CAIRFDSGYEQYF. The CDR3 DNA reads TGTGCCATCAGGTTCGATAGCGGGTACGAGCAGTACTTC.

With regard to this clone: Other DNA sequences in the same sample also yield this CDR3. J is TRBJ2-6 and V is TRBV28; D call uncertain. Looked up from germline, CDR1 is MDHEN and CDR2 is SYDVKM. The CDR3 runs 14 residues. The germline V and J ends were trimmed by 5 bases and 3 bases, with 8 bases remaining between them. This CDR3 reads CASSRARGANVLTF. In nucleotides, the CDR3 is TGTGCCAGCAGTAGGGCGCGTGGGGCCAACGTCCTGACTTTC.

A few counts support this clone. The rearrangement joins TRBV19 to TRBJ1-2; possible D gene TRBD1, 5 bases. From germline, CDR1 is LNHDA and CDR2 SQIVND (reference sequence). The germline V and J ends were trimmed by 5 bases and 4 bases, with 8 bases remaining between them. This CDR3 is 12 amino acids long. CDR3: CASSVGAYGYTF. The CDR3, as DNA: TGTGCCAGTAGTGTCGGGGCCTATGGCTACACCTTC.

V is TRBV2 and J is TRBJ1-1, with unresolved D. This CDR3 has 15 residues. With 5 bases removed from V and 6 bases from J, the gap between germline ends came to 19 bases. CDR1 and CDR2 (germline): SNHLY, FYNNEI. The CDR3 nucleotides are TGTGCCAGCAGTCACCCCTTAGTTTCGGGCGCTGAAGCTTTCTTT. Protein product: CASSHPLVSGAEAFF. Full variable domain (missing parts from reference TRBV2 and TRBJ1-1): EPEVTQTPSHQVTQMGQEVILRCVPISNHLYFYWYRQILGQKVEFLVSFYNNEISEKSEIFDDQFSVERPDGSNFTLKIRSTKLEDSAMYFCASSHPLVSGAEAFFGQGTRLTVV.

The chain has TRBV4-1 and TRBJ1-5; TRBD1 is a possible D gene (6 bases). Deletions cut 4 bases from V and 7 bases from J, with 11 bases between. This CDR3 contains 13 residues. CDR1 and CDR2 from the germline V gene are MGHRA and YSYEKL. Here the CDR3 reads CASSPGVWQPQHF. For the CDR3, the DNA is TGCGCCAGCAGCCCAGGGGTTTGGCAGCCCCAGCATTTT.

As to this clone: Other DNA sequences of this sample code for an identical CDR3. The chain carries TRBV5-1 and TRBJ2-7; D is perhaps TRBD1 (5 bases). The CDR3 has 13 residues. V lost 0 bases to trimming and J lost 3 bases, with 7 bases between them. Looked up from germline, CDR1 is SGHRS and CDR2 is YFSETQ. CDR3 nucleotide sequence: TGCGCCAGCAGCTTGGCCAGGGACTACGAGCAGTACTTC. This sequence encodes CASSLARDYEQYF.

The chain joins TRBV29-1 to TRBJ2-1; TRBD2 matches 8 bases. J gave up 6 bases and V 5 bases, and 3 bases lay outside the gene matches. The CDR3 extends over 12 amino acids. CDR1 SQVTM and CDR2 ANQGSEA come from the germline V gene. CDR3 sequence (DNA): TGCAGCGTTTGGCGGGAGGCCAATGAGCAGTTCTTC. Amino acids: CSVWREANEQFF.

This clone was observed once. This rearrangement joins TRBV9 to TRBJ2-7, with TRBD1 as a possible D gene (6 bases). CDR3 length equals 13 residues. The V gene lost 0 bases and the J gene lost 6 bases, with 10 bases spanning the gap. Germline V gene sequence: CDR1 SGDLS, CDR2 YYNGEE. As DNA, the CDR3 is TGTGCCAGCAGCGTAGCAACAGGGCGCGAGCAGTACTTC. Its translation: CASSVATGREQYF.

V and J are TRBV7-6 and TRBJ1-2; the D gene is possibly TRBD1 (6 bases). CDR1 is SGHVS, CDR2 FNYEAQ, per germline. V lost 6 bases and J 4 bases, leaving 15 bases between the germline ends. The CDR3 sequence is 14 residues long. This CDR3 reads CASSSRGGPYGYTF. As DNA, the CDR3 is TGTGCCAGCAGTTCCCGGGGGGGGCCCTATGGCTACACCTTC.

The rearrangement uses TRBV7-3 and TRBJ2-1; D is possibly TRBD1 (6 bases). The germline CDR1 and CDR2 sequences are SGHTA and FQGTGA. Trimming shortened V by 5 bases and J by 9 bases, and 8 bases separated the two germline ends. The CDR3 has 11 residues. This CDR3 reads CASSTGREQFF. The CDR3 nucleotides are TGTGCCAGCAGCACAGGGCGTGAGCAGTTCTTC.

The CDR3 region is CASSRGEEKSTDTQYF. DNA of the CDR3: TGTGCCAGTAGCCGCGGGGAGGAAAAAAGCACAGATACGCAGTATTTT. The rearrangement links TRBV19 to TRBJ2-3, with a weak D call TRBD2 (6 bases). CDR3 size: 16 residues. The V end lost 6 bases, the J end lost 0 bases, and 16 bases lay between the germline ends. CDR1 is LNHDA, CDR2 SQIVND, per germline (reference sequence).